This T cell receptor beta chain was identified during a study of blood T cell repertoires in COVID-19. Study in general: Spain, Italy and the United States supplied samples that represented acute and convalescent COVID-19. T cells, B-cell-depleted T cells, or PBMCs supplied cDNA or gDNA.

TCRdb keeps only in-frame clones here, not all; method: immunoSEQ multiplex PCR. The table lists about 290,000 clones, around 85% of them singletons, with 4% to 5% in the top ten. Unmatched junction bases numbered 6, after V lost 5 bases and J lost 12 bases. Germline-derived CDR1 and CDR2 are SEHNR and FQNEAQ (reference sequence). The CDR3 extends over 11 amino acids. This sequence joins TRBV7-9 and TRBJ1-2; 7 bases match TRBD1. This clonotype was sampled from a woman between 50 and 59 years old with active or convalescent COVID-19. The specimen was peripheral blood. The CDR3: CASSLGQENTF. The DNA for the CDR3 is TGTGCCAGCAGCCTCGGACAGGAGAACACCTTC.